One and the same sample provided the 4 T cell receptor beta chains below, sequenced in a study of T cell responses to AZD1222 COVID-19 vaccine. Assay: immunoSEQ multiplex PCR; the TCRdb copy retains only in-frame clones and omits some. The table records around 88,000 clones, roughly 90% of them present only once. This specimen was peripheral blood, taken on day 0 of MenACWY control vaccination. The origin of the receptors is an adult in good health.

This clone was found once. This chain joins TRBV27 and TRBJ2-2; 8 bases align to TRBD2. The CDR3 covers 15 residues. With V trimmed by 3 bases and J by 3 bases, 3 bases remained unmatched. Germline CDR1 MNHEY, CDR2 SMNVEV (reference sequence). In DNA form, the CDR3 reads TGTGCCAGCAGTTTGGGGCGGGGGGACACCGGGGAGCTGTTTTTT. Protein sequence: CASSLGRGDTGELFF.

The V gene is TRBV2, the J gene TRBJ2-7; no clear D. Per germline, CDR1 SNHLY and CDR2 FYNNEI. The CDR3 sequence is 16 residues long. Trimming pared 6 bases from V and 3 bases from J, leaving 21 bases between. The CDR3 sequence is CASRSVLEASDYEQYF. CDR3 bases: TGTGCCAGCAGAAGTGTCTTGGAAGCAAGTGACTACGAGCAGTACTTC.

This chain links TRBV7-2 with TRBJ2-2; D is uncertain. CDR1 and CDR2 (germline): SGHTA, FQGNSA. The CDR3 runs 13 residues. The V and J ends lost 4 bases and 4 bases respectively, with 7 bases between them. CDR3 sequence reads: CASSSMITGELFF. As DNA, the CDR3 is TGTGCCAGCAGCTCCATGATCACCGGGGAGCTGTTTTTT.

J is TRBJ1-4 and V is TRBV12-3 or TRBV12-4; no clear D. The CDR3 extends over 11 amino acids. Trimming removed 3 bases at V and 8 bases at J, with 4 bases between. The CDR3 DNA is TGTGCCAGCAGTTTCAGAGAAAAACTGTTTTTT. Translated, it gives CASSFREKLFF.